This T cell receptor beta chain was sequenced for a study of blood T cell repertoires in COVID-19. Study details: T cells, B-cell-depleted T cells, or PBMCs provided the cDNA or gDNA that served as material.

After removal of 2 bases from V and 5 bases from J, the junction contained 5 bases not matched to a gene. Germline V gives CDR1 WNHNN, CDR2 SYGVQD (reference sequence). This CDR3 spans 15 amino acids. Measured with immunoSEQ multiplex PCR; TCRdb has only the in-frame clones, and not every one. Of about 180,000 clones listed, over 75% are singletons. The clonotype was recovered from a woman older than 75 with acute or convalescent COVID-19. Input material: peripheral blood. The chain joins TRBV10-1 to TRBJ1-1; the match to TRBD1 covers 10 bases. The CDR3 nucleotides read TGCGCCAGCAGTGAGGACAGGGGGCCTGGAACTGAAGCTTTCTTT. It encodes CASSEDRGPGTEAFF.